The 28 T cell receptor beta chains in this list originate from one sample, sequenced in a study of CD8+ T cells in alopecia areata. Extraction and reverse transcription of RNA yielded cDNA as the sequencing template. Assay used: immunoSEQ multiplex PCR; TCRdb lists only in-frame clones, some missing. The repertoire holds 200,000 to 250,000 clones, around three fifths seen once, with roughly 1.5% in the top ten. Treatment given: oral pan-JAK inhibitor, 5-10 mg twice daily. Sample: CD4+ T cells sorted from blood, taken at week 4, from a patient treated with tofacitinib. The origin of the receptors is a human donor with alopecia areata.

The chain is built from TRBV5-1 and TRBJ2-1; tentative D call: TRBD1 (5 bases). This CDR3 has 13 residues. Trimming left V 5 bases short and J 7 bases short, with 13 bases between. The germline V gene has CDR1 SGHRS and CDR2 YFSETQ. The CDR3: CASSSLQGNEQFF. In DNA form, the CDR3 reads TGCGCCAGCAGTTCCCTTCAGGGAAATGAGCAGTTCTTC.

This clone came up a few times. The chain couples TRBV29-1 to TRBJ1-1; 7 bases are a match to TRBD1. The CDR3 runs to 13 residues. V lost 7 bases, J lost 0 bases, and 5 bases stayed unmatched. From germline, CDR1 is SQVTM and CDR2 ANQGSEA. The CDR3: CSASGQLNTEAFF. The DNA for the CDR3 is TGCAGCGCCTCGGGACAGTTGAACACTGAAGCTTTCTTT.

The chain employs TRBV7-9 and TRBJ2-7, with 10 bases aligning to TRBD2. Germline V CDR1 and CDR2: SEHNR, FQNEAQ (reference sequence). The V gene end was trimmed by 6 bases and the J gene end by 2 bases; junction bases not matched to a gene: 1. The CDR3 is 13 residues long. The CDR3 protein is CASRSGGAYEQYF. Here the CDR3 DNA reads TGTGCCAGCAGAAGCGGGGGGGCCTACGAGCAGTACTTC.

The chain has TRBV25-1 and TRBJ1-1, with D tentatively TRBD1 (6 bases). V gave up 6 bases and J gave up 1 base, with 9 bases separating them. Germline V gene data show CDR1 as MGHDK and CDR2 as SYGVNS. The CDR3 totals 13 residues. CDR3 region: CASRETGNTEAFF. In DNA, the CDR3 is TGTGCCAGCAGGGAGACAGGGAACACTGAAGCTTTCTTT.

The chain employs TRBV5-1 and TRBJ2-7, with TRBD1 matching 7 bases. The junction had 3 bases not matched to a gene; V was cut back by 0 bases and J by 3 bases. The V gene's germline CDR1 is SGHRS and CDR2 YFSETQ. This CDR3 region has 14 residues. The CDR3 sequence: CASSLAPGGYEQYF. Here the CDR3 DNA reads TGCGCCAGCAGCTTGGCCCCAGGGGGCTACGAGCAGTACTTC.

The chain employs TRBV2 and TRBJ2-3; a weak D match, TRBD2 (6 bases). Germline V gene lookup returns CDR1 SNHLY and CDR2 FYNNEI. The CDR3 contains 15 residues. V was pared by 3 bases and J by 0 bases, with 10 bases between. CDR3 bases: TGTGCCAGCAGTGAGATGGGGACTAGCACAGATACGCAGTATTTT. Protein: CASSEMGTSTDTQYF. The variable domain in full, with the rest retrieved from reference TRBV2 and TRBJ2-3, is EPEVTQTPSHQVTQMGQEVILRCVPISNHLYFYWYRQILGQKVEFLVSFYNNEISEKSEIFDDQFSVERPDGSNFTLKIRSTKLEDSAMYFCASSEMGTSTDTQYFGPGTRLTVL.

This clone has just a few counts. This sequence joins TRBV15 and TRBJ2-1; TRBD2 might be the D (6 bases). Looked up from germline, CDR1 is LNHNV and CDR2 is YYDKDF (reference sequence). The V end was cut by 1 base, the J end by 7 bases, with 14 bases between. This CDR3 comprises 15 residues. CDR3 sequence (DNA): TGTGCCACCAGCAGAGGGTTACAGGCGGGAAATGAGCAGTTCTTC. Translating gives CATSRGLQAGNEQFF.

This chain connects TRBV30 to TRBJ1-6; D is ambiguous. CDR1 is GTSNPN and CDR2 is SVGIG in the germline V gene (reference sequence). V was pared by 3 bases and J by 10 bases, with 19 bases between. The CDR3 extends over 15 amino acids. The CDR3 here is CAWRQLGGDRSPLHF. The CDR3 DNA is TGTGCCTGGAGACAACTGGGTGGGGATAGATCACCCCTCCACTTT.

V is TRBV30 and J is TRBJ2-2; D call uncertain. The CDR3 has 16 amino acids. Trimming took 0 bases from V and 2 from J, leaving 13 bases between them. The germline CDR1 and CDR2 sequences are GTSNPN and SVGIG (reference sequence). In DNA form, the CDR3 reads TGTGCCTGGAGTGTACTTTCTTACCGCAACACCGGGGAGCTGTTTTTT. Protein product: CAWSVLSYRNTGELFF.

The genes are TRBV4-3 and TRBJ2-2, with TRBD1 identical over 7 bases. The CDR3 runs 17 residues. The germline V gene encodes CDR1 LGHNA and CDR2 YSLEER. V gave up 0 bases and J gave up 5 bases; unmatched junction bases: 9. This chain's CDR3 is CASSQEVPGQLTGELFF. The CDR3 DNA sequence: TGCGCCAGCAGCCAAGAGGTCCCGGGACAGCTGACCGGGGAGCTGTTTTTT.

This clone was counted only a few times. The CDR3 is CSVGDRGLETQYF. DNA for the CDR3: TGCAGCGTTGGGGACAGGGGGCTGGAGACCCAGTACTTC. V is TRBV29-1 and J is TRBJ2-5, with 12 bases that match TRBD1. Trimming at V came to 4 bases and at J to 5 bases, leaving 2 bases not matched to a gene. The CDR3 is 13 amino acids. Germline CDR1 and CDR2: SQVTM and ANQGSEA. The variable domain in full, completed from reference TRBV29-1 and TRBJ2-5, reads SAVISQKPSRDICQRGTSLTIQCQVDSQVTMMFWYRQQPGQSLTLIATANQGSEATYESGFVIDKFPISRPNLTFSTLTVSNMSPEDSSIYLCSVGDRGLETQYFGPGTRLLVL.

This clone came up a few times. The chain recombines TRBV27 with TRBJ1-1; 7 bases line up with TRBD1. From germline, CDR1 is MNHEY and CDR2 SMNVEV (reference sequence). Losses at the gene ends were 5 bases for V and 6 bases for J; bases not matched to a gene: 9. This CDR3 has 14 residues. CDR3 sequence reads: CASSPDRRRAEAFF. CDR3 in DNA: TGTGCCAGCAGTCCGGACAGGCGAAGGGCTGAAGCTTTCTTT.

V gene TRBV25-1 combines with J gene TRBJ2-2; tentative D call: TRBD2 (5 bases). The CDR3 contains 14 residues. Germline lookup yields CDR1 MGHDK and CDR2 SYGVNS. The V end lost 0 bases, the J end lost 6 bases, and 8 bases lay between the germline ends. CDR3 coding DNA: TGTGCCAGCAGTGAATATCTGGGAGCCGGGGAGCTGTTTTTT. Amino acid sequence: CASSEYLGAGELFF.

V usage is TRBV4-3 and J usage is TRBJ1-1; D perhaps matches TRBD1 (5 bases). The CDR3 has 13 amino acids. From germline, CDR1 is LGHNA and CDR2 YSLEER. With 0 bases removed from V and 8 bases from J, the gap between germline ends came to 10 bases. The CDR3 sequence: CASSQEGGVEAFF. The CDR3 DNA reads TGCGCCAGCAGCCAAGAGGGGGGGGTGGAAGCTTTCTTT.

The rearrangement links TRBV29-1 to TRBJ1-2; TRBD1 is a possible D gene (5 bases). The CDR3 consists of 12 residues. The ends were cut back, 4 bases at V and 6 bases at J, with 12 bases in the middle. The germline V gene has CDR1 SQVTM and CDR2 ANQGSEA. The CDR3, as DNA: TGCAGCGTTGTCATAGGGGTTCATGGCTACACCTTC. Its translation: CSVVIGVHGYTF.

The chain combines TRBV12-5 with TRBJ1-2; TRBD1 matches at 10 bases. J gave up 6 bases and V 3 bases, and 4 bases lay outside the gene matches. CDR1 is LGHNT and CDR2 is FRNRAP in the germline V gene. This CDR3 has 14 amino acids. CDR3 protein: CASGFGDRGNGYTF. The CDR3 DNA sequence: TGTGCTAGTGGTTTTGGGGACAGGGGTAATGGCTACACCTTC.

The chain employs TRBV5-4 and TRBJ2-1; TRBD1 matches at 9 bases. The CDR3 extends over 18 amino acids. Germline lookup yields CDR1 SGHNT and CDR2 YYREEE (reference sequence). J gave up 2 bases and V 3 bases, and 12 bases lay outside the gene matches. CDR3 residues: CASSSLGLRQGAYNEQFF. CDR3 nucleotides: TGTGCCAGCAGCTCGCTTGGGTTGAGACAGGGGGCCTACAATGAGCAGTTCTTC.

This chain uses TRBV2 with TRBJ1-5; D is undetermined. V lost 3 bases, J lost 7 bases, and 10 bases lay in between. Germline CDR1 is SNHLY and CDR2 is FYNNEI. The CDR3 runs 13 residues. For the CDR3, the DNA is TGTGCCAGCAGTGAGGAGGGATTCCAGCCCCAGCATTTT. It codes for CASSEEGFQPQHF.

The chain carries TRBV19 and TRBJ2-3; a weak D match, TRBD2 (6 bases). The V end was cut by 10 bases, the J end by 0 bases, with 11 bases between. The germline gives CDR1 LNHDA, CDR2 SQIVND (reference sequence). This CDR3 has 13 amino acids. CDR3 residues: CATAGSSTDTQYF. The DNA for the CDR3 is TGTGCCACCGCGGGGAGCAGCACAGATACGCAGTATTTT.

The chain combines TRBV6-1 with TRBJ2-3; a possible D gene is TRBD2 (5 bases). The CDR3 extends over 13 amino acids. The germline V and J ends were trimmed by 7 bases and 4 bases, with 12 bases remaining between them. Germline V gives CDR1 MNHNS, CDR2 SASEGT. The CDR3 DNA follows: TGTGCCAGCACCAACGGGGTCTCAGATACGCAGTATTTT. It is translated as CASTNGVSDTQYF.

In nucleotides, the CDR3 is TGCGCCAGCGGGATTCCAGGGAGGGGCGTTGGCTATGGCTACACCTTC. Protein sequence: CASGIPGRGVGYGYTF. This chain joins TRBV5-1 and TRBJ1-2, with a possible D match to TRBD1 (5 bases). The V end lost 7 bases, the J end lost 4 bases, and 23 bases lay between the germline ends. From germline, CDR1 is SGHRS and CDR2 YFSETQ. The CDR3 has 16 amino acids.

The rearrangement joins TRBV5-4 to TRBJ2-2; D is unclear. The CDR3 extends over 13 amino acids. Germline values: CDR1 SGHNT, CDR2 YYREEE (reference sequence). Trimming took 1 base from V and 6 from J, leaving 7 bases between them. CDR3 in DNA: TGTGCCAGCAGCTTGATAGGGTCCGGGGAGCTGTTTTTT. Its translation: CASSLIGSGELFF. Variable domain in full (rest from reference TRBV5-4 and TRBJ2-2): ETGVTQSPTHLIKTRGQQVTLRCSSQSGHNTVSWYQQALGQGPQFIFQYYREEENGRGNFPPRFSGLQFPNYSSELNVNALELDDSALYLCASSLIGSGELFFGEGSRLTVL.

The rearrangement joins TRBV29-1 to TRBJ1-2; no firm D call. Trimming shortened V by 4 bases and J by 2 bases, and 14 bases separated the two germline ends. CDR3 length: 14 residues. In germline, CDR1 is SQVTM, CDR2 ANQGSEA. CDR3 coding DNA: TGCAGCGTTGCTACGGCAAGTATAAACTATGGCTACACCTTC. This gives the protein CSVATASINYGYTF.

The sample holds a few counts of this clone. The chain is built from TRBV14 and TRBJ2-3; no clear D gene. The V and J ends lost 1 base and 2 bases respectively, with 10 bases between them. This CDR3 contains 15 residues. CDR1 is SGHDN, CDR2 FVKESK, per germline. DNA of the CDR3: TGTGCCAGCAGCCAAGCAAGGGCTTTCACAGATACGCAGTATTTT. It specifies CASSQARAFTDTQYF.

The chain combines TRBV10-1 with TRBJ1-2; 7 nucleotides line up with TRBD1. There are 12 residues in the CDR3. V shed 5 bases, J shed 10 bases, and the junction held 7 bases outside the gene matches. Per germline, CDR1 WNHNN and CDR2 SYGVQD (reference sequence). Here the CDR3 reads CASSFDRVVYTF. The CDR3 bases are TGCGCCAGCAGTTTTGACAGGGTTGTCTACACCTTC.

J is TRBJ2-1 and V is TRBV29-1, with D possibly being TRBD1 or TRBD2 (5 bases each). V dropped 3 bases and J dropped 2 bases, with 17 bases sitting between them. Germline V gene sequence: CDR1 SQVTM, CDR2 ANQGSEA. CDR3 size: 16 residues. The CDR3 loop reads CSVDGAKGATYNEQFF. The DNA for the CDR3 is TGCAGCGTTGACGGGGCGAAAGGGGCTACCTACAATGAGCAGTTCTTC.

The rearrangement joins TRBV29-1 to TRBJ1-1, with D unresolved. Trimming took off 3 bases at V and 1 base at J, with 9 bases between the two ends. Germline CDR1 SQVTM, CDR2 ANQGSEA. This CDR3 spans 13 amino acids. The CDR3 region has the DNA TGCAGCGTTGACCGGGGAGGGAACACTGAAGCTTTCTTT. Its protein product is CSVDRGGNTEAFF.

This clone was counted a few times. The rearrangement uses TRBV7-9 and TRBJ1-2; TRBD1 might be the D (5 bases). V shed 4 bases and J shed 8 bases, with 23 bases lying between them. The CDR3 contains 16 residues. Germline CDR1 and CDR2: SEHNR and FQNEAQ (reference sequence). The CDR3 DNA sequence: TGTGCCAGCAGCTCAAGATCCGGGACCAGAGTCGGGGGCTACACCTTC. It codes for CASSSRSGTRVGGYTF.